The clone carrying this T cell receptor (beta chain) appeared many times. The sample comes from a study of blood T cells in healthy people across ages. CDR3 length equals 17 residues. V shed 1 base, J shed 5 bases, and the junction held 8 bases outside the gene matches. Germline assignment: CDR1 SEHNR and CDR2 FQNEAQ (reference sequence). A second 7 to 11 cycle PCR used barcoded and J-beta primers. One entry per CDR3 protein results from TCRdb running MiXCR on the 5' RACE reads. The table has about 590,000 distinct CDR3 sequences, about 30% seen once. The origin of this receptor is a woman older than 75 in good health. The V and J genes are TRBV7-9 and TRBJ2-7; 13 bases map to TRBD2. The source material was blood. This CDR3 is CASSLVLAGGPIDEQYF. The DNA for the CDR3 is TGTGCCAGCAGCTTAGTACTAGCGGGGGGGCCCATCGACGAGCAGTACTTC.